Below, 6 T cell receptor beta chains from the same sample are listed, as sequenced in a study of T cells in Graves' hyperthyroidism and ophthalmopathy. It was RNA transcripts that yielded the amplified TCR beta CDR3 regions. A first-round RT-PCR of the TCR CDR3 used the HTBI primer set. TCRdb called the multiplex PCR reads again in MiXCR, with one record for every CDR3 protein. This sample has over 300,000 distinct CDR3 sequences, with approximately 14% found just once. The sample was blood. These receptors all stem from a woman in her sixties with Graves' hyperthyroidism.

This clonotype was observed many times. The chain recombines TRBV10-2 with TRBJ2-1; the match to TRBD1 covers 10 bases. Germline CDR1 reads WSHSY; CDR2 reads SAAADI. The CDR3 length is 16 residues. The ends lost 4 bases at V and 9 bases at J; junction bases unmatched: 12. The DNA of the CDR3 is TGCGCCAGCAGTGGACAGGGGGCGCCCTCGATCGGTGAGCAGTTCTTC. This sequence encodes CASSGQGAPSIGEQFF.

The V gene is TRBV10-3, the J gene TRBJ1-2, with D possibly being TRBD1 (5 bases). The germline V gene encodes CDR1 ENHRY and CDR2 SYGVKD. The CDR3 has 13 amino acids. Trimming took 6 bases from V and 4 from J, leaving 12 bases between them. In nucleotides, the CDR3 is TGTGCCATCAGAGGGGCCCACTCCTATGGCTACACCTTC. As protein: CAIRGAHSYGYTF.

This clonotype was recorded at least ten times. V usage is TRBV10-3 and J usage is TRBJ1-5; 8 nucleotides line up with TRBD1. In germline, CDR1 is ENHRY, CDR2 SYGVKD. The CDR3 has 18 residues. The junction had 8 bases not matched to a gene; V was cut back by 0 bases and J by 1 base. CDR3 sequence reads: CAISESKTGDGSNQPQHF. In nucleotides, the CDR3 is TGTGCCATCAGTGAGTCGAAGACAGGGGATGGAAGCAATCAGCCCCAGCATTTT.

The rearrangement links TRBV24-1 to TRBJ2-1; D remains unclear. V shed 3 bases and J shed 3 bases, with 17 bases lying between them. The CDR3 contains 17 residues. Germline V gives CDR1 KGHDR, CDR2 SFDVKD. The CDR3: CATSDNLWTVGYNEQFF. CDR3 sequence (DNA): TGTGCCACCAGTGATAATCTTTGGACGGTGGGCTACAATGAGCAGTTCTTC.

This clonotype was observed at least ten times. The V and J genes are TRBV27 and TRBJ1-5; D remains ambiguous. V lost 6 bases and J 0 bases, leaving 9 bases between the germline ends. The CDR3 spans 14 residues. CDR1 is MNHEY, CDR2 SMNVEV, per germline (reference sequence). As DNA, the CDR3 is TGTGCCAGCAGAAGGTACTATAGCAATCAGCCCCAGCATTTT. It translates to CASRRYYSNQPQHF.

This chain connects TRBV30 to TRBJ2-3; TRBD2 matches 14 bases. The CDR3 sequence is 13 residues long. V dropped 4 bases and J dropped 8; count of bases not matched to a gene: 2. From germline, CDR1 is GTSNPN and CDR2 SVGIG (reference sequence). The CDR3 loop reads CAWTGLAGVTQYF. The CDR3 coding sequence is TGTGCCTGGACGGGACTAGCGGGAGTTACGCAGTATTTT.